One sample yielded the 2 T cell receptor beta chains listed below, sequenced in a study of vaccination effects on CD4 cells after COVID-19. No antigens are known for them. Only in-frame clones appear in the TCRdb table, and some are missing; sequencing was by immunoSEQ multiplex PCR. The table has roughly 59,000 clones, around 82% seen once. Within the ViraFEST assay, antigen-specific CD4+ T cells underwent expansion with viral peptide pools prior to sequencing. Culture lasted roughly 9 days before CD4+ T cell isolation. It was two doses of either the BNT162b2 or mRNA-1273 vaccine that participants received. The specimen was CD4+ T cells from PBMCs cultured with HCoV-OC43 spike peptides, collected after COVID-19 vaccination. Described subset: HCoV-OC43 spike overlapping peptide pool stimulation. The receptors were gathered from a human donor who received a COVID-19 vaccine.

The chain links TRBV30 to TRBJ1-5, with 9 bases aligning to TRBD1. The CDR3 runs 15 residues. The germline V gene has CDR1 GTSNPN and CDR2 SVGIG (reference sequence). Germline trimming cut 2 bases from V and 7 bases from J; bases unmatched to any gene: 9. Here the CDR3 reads CAWSLLGQGKQPQHF. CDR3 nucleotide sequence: TGTGCCTGGAGTCTCTTGGGACAGGGAAAACAGCCCCAGCATTTT.

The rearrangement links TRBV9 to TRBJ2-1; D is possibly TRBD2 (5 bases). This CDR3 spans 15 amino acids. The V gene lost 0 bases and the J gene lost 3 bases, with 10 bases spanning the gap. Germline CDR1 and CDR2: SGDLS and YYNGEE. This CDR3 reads CASSVDLAIYNEQFF. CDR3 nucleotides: TGTGCCAGCAGCGTAGACCTAGCTATCTACAATGAGCAGTTCTTC.